This T cell receptor (beta chain) was identified in a study of OX40 agonist ivuxolimab in advanced cancers. Patients were ineligible given autoimmune disease history or systemic immunosuppression. Study outcomes and limitations: Among the lowest levels of clonal expansion were found in partial responders at 0.1-3.0 mg/kg. The average count of expanded clones was higher among CD8+ T cells than among CD4+.

The table came from immunoSEQ multiplex PCR; TCRdb's copy has only in-frame clones and leaves some out. The sample shows over 85,000 clones, approximately 90% of them seen only once. As regards this clone: Its antigen is currently unknown.

The length of the CDR3 is 13 residues. Germline values: CDR1 MNHEY, CDR2 SVGAGI. V was pared by 0 bases and J by 7 bases, with 9 bases between. This specimen was CD4+ or CD8+ T cells sorted from blood, taken in a trial of the OX40 agonist ivuxolimab. The sequence was collected from an adult with an advanced solid tumor such as melanoma, head and neck, liver or kidney cancer. The chain uses TRBV6-5 and TRBJ1-1; maybe TRBD1 (5 bases). The CDR3: CASSYSGGYEAFF. The CDR3 DNA sequence: TGTGCCAGCAGTTACTCGGGGGGGTATGAAGCTTTCTTT.